This entry concerns a single T cell receptor beta chain. Its antigen is unidentified. Primers for the PCR totalled 60 Vbeta and 13 Jbeta. Here immunoSEQ multiplex PCR was the method, and the copy in TCRdb shows in-frame clones only, minus some. The sample gives about 140,000 clones, around 72% of which show up once; over 1% is in the top ten. These data belong to a study of cytomegalovirus exposure and HLA in healthy donors. Study-wide results and limits: Later genetic work tied a missense DCLRE1C variant to beta-chain V and J trimming. Immune exposure data for these donors was limited to CMV serostatus.

V lost 3 bases to trimming and J lost 1 base; unmatched junction nucleotides: 1. Germline assignment: CDR1 SEHNR and CDR2 FQNEAQ (reference sequence). This CDR3 has 15 amino acids. The chain recombines TRBV7-9 with TRBJ2-1; the match to TRBD1 covers 9 bases. This receptor was taken from a woman aged 35 to 49 in good health and CMV-seronegative. Material: PBMCs. CDR3 DNA sequence: TGTGCCAGCAGCTTTGACAGGGGGTCCTACAATGAGCAGTTCTTC. It yields the protein CASSFDRGSYNEQFF.